The 11 T cell receptor beta chains reported below all come from one sample, sequenced in a study of prognosis after radiotherapy for stage I lung cancer. Genomic DNA provided the template from which TCR beta CDR3 was amplified by two-round multiplex PCR. The use of primers specific to each TRBV and TRBJ gene characterized first-round PCR. One entry per CDR3 protein, called by TCRdb with MiXCR from the multiplex PCR reads. The sample holds over 50,000 distinct CDR3 sequences; under 45% are singletons and the top ten take roughly 9.4%. The sample consisted of PBMCs, taken before or after stereotactic body radiation therapy (not recorded which). The receptors originated from a donor aged 50 or older with non-small cell lung cancer.

Notes on this clonotype: Since a much larger clone is just one base distant, this may be a read error. The rearrangement links TRBV15 to TRBJ2-1; D possibly corresponds to TRBD2 (6 bases). The germline V gene has CDR1 LNHNV and CDR2 YYDKDF (reference sequence). V lost 5 bases and J 2 bases, leaving 13 bases between the germline ends. This CDR3 region has 15 residues. The CDR3 sequence: CATSRGWGAYNEQFF. The CDR3 DNA reads as TGTGCCACCAGCCGAGGGTGGGGGGCCTACAATGAGCAGTTCTTC.

In its sample, this clonotype was seen once. J is TRBJ2-6 and V is TRBV6-2 or TRBV6-3; possible D gene TRBD1, 5 bases. The V end was cut by 5 bases, the J end by 10 bases, with 9 bases between. CDR3 length equals 12 residues. Germline assignment: CDR1 MNHEY and CDR2 SVGEGT. The CDR3 DNA reads as TGTGCCAGCAGTGCTTCAGGGAACGTCCTGACTTTC. Translating gives CASSASGNVLTF.

This clonotype was seen at least ten times. V gene TRBV7-2 combines with J gene TRBJ1-1; TRBD1 matches at 9 bases. Germline assignment: CDR1 SGHTA and CDR2 FQGNSA. This CDR3 is built from 13 residues. V lost 5 bases, J lost 8 bases, and 6 bases stayed unmatched. The CDR3 DNA is TGTGCCAGCAGCCTAGGACAGGGGAGAGAAGCTTTCTTT. It codes for CASSLGQGREAFF.

This clonotype was counted a few times. A far larger clone is a single base away, which makes a read error likely. In DNA form, the CDR3 reads TGTGCCAGCGGCAGGGAGGATTCACCCCTCCAATTT. Its protein product is CASGREDSPLQF. The gene calls are TRBV6-2 or TRBV6-3 and TRBJ1-6; TRBD1 might be the D (5 bases). The CDR3 is 12 amino acids. Looked up from germline, CDR1 is MNHEY and CDR2 is SVGEGT.

On this clonotype itself: A read error is likely here: a far larger clone is one base away. V usage is TRBV6-6 and J usage is TRBJ1-5; D remains unclear. Germline CDR1 is MNHNY and CDR2 is SVGAGI (reference sequence). The CDR3 extends over 17 amino acids. The CDR3 region has the DNA TGTGCCAGCAGTTACTCGCGGGGAACGACGAGCAATCAGCCCAAGCATTTT. Its translation: CASSYSRGTTSNQPKHF.

This sequence joins TRBV6-2 or TRBV6-3 and TRBJ1-2, with 10 positions matching TRBD1. Germline CDR1 reads MNHEY; CDR2 reads SVGEGT. This CDR3 has 16 residues. Trimming at V came to 5 bases and at J to 4 bases, leaving 10 bases not matched to a gene. The CDR3 reads CASSEDGTGDRYGYTF. The CDR3 DNA reads TGTGCCAGCAGTGAAGACGGGACAGGGGACCGCTATGGCTACACCTTC.

This clonotype counts as medium-sized. V usage is TRBV30 and J usage is TRBJ1-2, with 11 bases identical to TRBD1. This CDR3 region has 14 residues. Trimming at V came to 3 bases and at J to 6 bases, leaving 6 bases not matched to a gene. CDR1 and CDR2 from the germline V gene are GTSNPN and SVGIG (reference sequence). CDR3 DNA: TGTGCCTGGAGGACCGGGACAGGGGGAGATGGCTACACCTTC. Translation gives CAWRTGTGGDGYTF.

With respect to this clonotype: This may be a read error, as it is one base from a much larger clone. The chain links TRBV6-2 or TRBV6-3 to TRBJ2-2; D possibly corresponds to TRBD2 (5 bases). With 4 bases removed from V and 7 bases from J, the gap between germline ends came to 13 bases. CDR3 size: 14 residues. Germline V gene lookup returns CDR1 MNHEY and CDR2 SVGEGT. The CDR3 loop reads CASSFGSPGGELFF. CDR3 DNA: TGTGCCAGCAGTTTTGGGAGTCCTGGCGGGGAGCTGTTTTTT.

This clonotype came up a few times. V usage is TRBV28 and J usage is TRBJ2-1; 11 positions agree with TRBD2. The CDR3 consists of 15 residues. The germline CDR1 and CDR2 sequences are MDHEN and SYDVKM. Trimming cost V 6 bases and J 9 bases; bases outside gene matches: 10. The CDR3 sequence: CASRLGTSGGSEQFF. CDR3 nucleotides: TGTGCCAGCAGGTTAGGGACTAGCGGAGGCAGTGAGCAGTTCTTC.

On this clonotype itself: A read error is likely here: a far larger clone is one base away. The CDR3 protein is CANSPQGRSAGQPQHF. CDR3 nucleotide sequence: TGTGCCAACAGCCCACAGGGGCGCAGCGCGGGGCAGCCCCAGCATTTT. V gene TRBV7-2 combines with J gene TRBJ1-5, with TRBD1 identical over 7 bases. The CDR3 spans 16 residues. Germline CDR1 reads SGHTA; CDR2 reads FQGNSA.

On this clonotype: An end of the junction does not agree with germline; a read error may underlie this. The chain recombines TRBV4-2 with TRBJ2-5, with D possibly matching TRBD1 (5 bases). This CDR3 is 14 amino acids long. The germline CDR1 and CDR2 sequences are LGHNA and YNFKEQ. This CDR3 reads CASSQMRQGESQYF. CDR3 sequence (DNA): TGTGCCAGCAGCCAAATGAGGCAGGGCGAGAGCCAGTACTTC.